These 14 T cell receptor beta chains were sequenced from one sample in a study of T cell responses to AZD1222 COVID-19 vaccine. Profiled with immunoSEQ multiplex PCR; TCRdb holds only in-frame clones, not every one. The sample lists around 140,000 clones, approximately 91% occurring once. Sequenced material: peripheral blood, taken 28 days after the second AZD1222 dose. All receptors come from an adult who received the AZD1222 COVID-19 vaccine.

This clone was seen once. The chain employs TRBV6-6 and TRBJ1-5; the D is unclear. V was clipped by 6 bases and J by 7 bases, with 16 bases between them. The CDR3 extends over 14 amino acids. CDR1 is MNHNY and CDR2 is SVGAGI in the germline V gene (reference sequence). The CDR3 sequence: CASRVDSPGQPQHF. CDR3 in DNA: TGTGCCAGCAGAGTTGATTCCCCGGGACAGCCCCAGCATTTT.

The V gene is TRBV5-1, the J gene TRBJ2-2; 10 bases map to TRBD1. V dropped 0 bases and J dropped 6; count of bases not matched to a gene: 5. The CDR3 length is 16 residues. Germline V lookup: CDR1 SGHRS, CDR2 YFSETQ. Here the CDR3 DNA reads TGCGCCAGCAGCTTGGCCGGGACAGGGGCGGCCGGGGAGCTGTTTTTT. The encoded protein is CASSLAGTGAAGELFF.

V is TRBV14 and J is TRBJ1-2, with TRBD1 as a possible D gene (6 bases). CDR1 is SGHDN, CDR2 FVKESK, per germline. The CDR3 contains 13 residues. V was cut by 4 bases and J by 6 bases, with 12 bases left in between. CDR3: CASSPGQFNGYTF. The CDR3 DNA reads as TGTGCCAGCAGCCCCGGACAGTTCAATGGCTACACCTTC.

In DNA form, the CDR3 reads TGTGCCAGCAGTTACTCGGCAGCTGGCTATGGCTACACCTTC. Amino acid sequence: CASSYSAAGYGYTF. The gene calls are TRBV6-5 and TRBJ1-2, with D uncertain. The CDR3 extends over 14 amino acids. V was pared by 0 bases and J by 4 bases, with 9 bases between. Germline V gene sequence: CDR1 MNHEY, CDR2 SVGAGI.

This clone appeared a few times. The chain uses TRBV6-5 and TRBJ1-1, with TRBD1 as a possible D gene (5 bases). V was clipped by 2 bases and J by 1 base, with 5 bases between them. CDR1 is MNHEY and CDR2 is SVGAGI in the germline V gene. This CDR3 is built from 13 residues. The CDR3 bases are TGTGCCAGCAGTTACCAGGGGAACACTGAAGCTTTCTTT. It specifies CASSYQGNTEAFF.

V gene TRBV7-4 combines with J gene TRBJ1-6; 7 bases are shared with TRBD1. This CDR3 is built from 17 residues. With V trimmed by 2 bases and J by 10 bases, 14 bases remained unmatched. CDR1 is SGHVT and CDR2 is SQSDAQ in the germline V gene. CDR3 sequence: CASSLFTGQVGRSPLHF. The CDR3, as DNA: TGTGCCAGCAGCTTATTCACTGGACAGGTAGGCCGGTCACCCCTCCACTTT.

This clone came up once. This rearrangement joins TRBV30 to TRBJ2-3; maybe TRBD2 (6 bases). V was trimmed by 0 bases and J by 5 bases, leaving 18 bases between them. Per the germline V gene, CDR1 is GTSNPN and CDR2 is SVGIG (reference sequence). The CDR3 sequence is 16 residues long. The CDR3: CAWSVLEGPGVDTQYF. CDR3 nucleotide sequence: TGTGCCTGGAGTGTACTGGAGGGGCCCGGGGTAGATACGCAGTATTTT.

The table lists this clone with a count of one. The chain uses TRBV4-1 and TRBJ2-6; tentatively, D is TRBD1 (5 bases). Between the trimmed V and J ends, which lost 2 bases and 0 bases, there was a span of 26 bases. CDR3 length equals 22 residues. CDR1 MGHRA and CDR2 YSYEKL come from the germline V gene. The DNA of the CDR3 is TGCGCCAGCAGCCAATTTTCCGCCGGCGCCAGGGCAATCCGCTCTGGGGCCAACGTCCTGACTTTC. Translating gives CASSQFSAGARAIRSGANVLTF.

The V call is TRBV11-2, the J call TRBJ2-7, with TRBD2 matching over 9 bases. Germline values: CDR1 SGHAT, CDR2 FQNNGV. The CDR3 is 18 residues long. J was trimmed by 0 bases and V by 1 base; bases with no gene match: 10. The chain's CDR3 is CASSLGIGGSGSSYEQYV. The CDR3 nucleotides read TGTGCCAGCAGCTTAGGAATCGGGGGTAGCGGGAGCTCCTACGAGCAGTACGTC.

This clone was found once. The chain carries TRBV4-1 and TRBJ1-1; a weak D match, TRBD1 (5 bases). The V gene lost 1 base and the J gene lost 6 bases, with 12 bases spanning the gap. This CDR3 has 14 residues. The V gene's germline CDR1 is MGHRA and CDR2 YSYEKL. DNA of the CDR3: TGCGCCAGCAGCCAAGTGGGGGGTTTAGCTGAAGCTTTCTTT. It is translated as CASSQVGGLAEAFF.

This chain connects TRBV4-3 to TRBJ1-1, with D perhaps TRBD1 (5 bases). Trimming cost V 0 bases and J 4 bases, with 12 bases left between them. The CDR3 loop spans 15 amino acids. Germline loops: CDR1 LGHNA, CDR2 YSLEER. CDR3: CASSQDLGGGTEAFF. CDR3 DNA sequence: TGCGCCAGCAGCCAAGATTTGGGGGGAGGCACTGAAGCTTTCTTT.

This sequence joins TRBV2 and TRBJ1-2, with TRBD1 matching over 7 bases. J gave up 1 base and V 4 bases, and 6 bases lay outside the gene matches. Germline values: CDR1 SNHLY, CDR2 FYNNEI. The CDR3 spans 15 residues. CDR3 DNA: TGTGCCAGCAGTGCTTGGACAGGAGTTAACTATGGCTACACCTTC. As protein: CASSAWTGVNYGYTF.

CDR3 region: CASSVQTSGGQETQYF. The DNA for the CDR3 is TGTGCCAGCAGCGTACAAACTAGCGGGGGTCAAGAGACCCAGTACTTC. The chain combines TRBV9 with TRBJ2-5, with 11 positions matching TRBD2. V lost 1 base, J lost 2 bases, and 4 bases stayed unmatched. The germline gives CDR1 SGDLS, CDR2 YYNGEE. CDR3 length: 16 amino acids.

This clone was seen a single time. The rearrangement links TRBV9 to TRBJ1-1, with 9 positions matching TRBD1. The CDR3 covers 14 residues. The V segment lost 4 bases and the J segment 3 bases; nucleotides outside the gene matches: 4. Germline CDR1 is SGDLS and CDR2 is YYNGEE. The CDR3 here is CASSTRQGDTEAFF. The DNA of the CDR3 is TGTGCCAGCAGCACCCGACAGGGGGACACTGAAGCTTTCTTT. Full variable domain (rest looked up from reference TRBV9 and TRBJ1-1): DSGVTQTPKHLITATGQRVTLRCSPRSGDLSVYWYQQSLDQGLQFLIQYYNGEERAKGNILERFSAQQFPDLHSELNLSSLELGDSALYFCASSTRQGDTEAFFGQGTRLTVV.